This entry is about one TCR beta chain. The antigen remains unidentified. Profiled with immunoSEQ multiplex PCR; TCRdb holds only in-frame clones, not every one. The data hold more than 60,000 clones, with around 82% observed a single time. The sample is drawn from a study of OX40 agonist ivuxolimab in advanced cancers. Overall study context: The diagnoses of dose-escalation patients were hepatocellular carcinoma, melanoma, renal cell or head and neck cancer. Three partial responders included one hepatocellular carcinoma patient and two cutaneous melanoma patients.

Broader study findings: Clones of CD4+ and CD8+ blood T cells grew by week 6 at doses of 0.1 to 3.0 mg/kg.

With 2 bases clipped from V and 5 bases from J, the junction kept 3 bases outside the gene matches. The germline gives CDR1 MGHRA, CDR2 YSYEKL. The length of the CDR3 is 14 residues. The genes are TRBV4-1 and TRBJ1-5; 7 bases match TRBD1. Sample: CD4+ or CD8+ T cells sorted from blood, taken in a trial of the OX40 agonist ivuxolimab. This receptor was identified in an adult with an advanced solid tumor such as melanoma, head and neck, liver or kidney cancer. The DNA for the CDR3 is TGCGCCAGCAGCCAAACAGGGGACCATCAGCCCCAGCATTTT. Translated: CASSQTGDHQPQHF.